Each of the 18 T cell receptor beta chains below was sequenced from the same sample in a study of identical twins. TCRdb used MiXCR to reprocess the 5' RACE reads, holding one entry per CDR3 protein. The repertoire holds approximately 680,000 distinct CDR3 sequences, with about 7% as singletons. The sample was also reused in another study, on yellow fever vaccine responses in identical twins.

Sequencing was done on a sample of PBMCs. The origin of the receptors is a woman between 18 and 30 years old in good health.

This clonotype was detected only a few times. The V call is TRBV29-1, the J call TRBJ1-2; D is unresolved. CDR3 length: 13 residues. The germline V and J ends were trimmed by 2 bases and 2 bases, with 9 bases remaining between them. Germline V gene lookup returns CDR1 SQVTM and CDR2 ANQGSEA. The CDR3 reads CSVEPLPNYGYTF. CDR3 bases: TGCAGCGTTGAACCCCTCCCCAACTATGGCTACACCTTC.

This clonotype was recorded at least ten times. The V gene is TRBV10-3, the J gene TRBJ2-3; 8 bases fit TRBD1. V lost 6 bases and J lost 0; bases outside the gene matches: 5. There are 15 residues in the CDR3. Germline loops: CDR1 ENHRY, CDR2 SYGVKD. The CDR3 nucleotides are TGTGCCATCAGATCGGACAGGGCTAGCACAGATACGCAGTATTTT. Translating gives CAIRSDRASTDTQYF.

This clonotype was observed a handful of times. The rearrangement links TRBV18 to TRBJ2-1; the match to TRBD1 covers 9 bases. This CDR3 contains 17 residues. Germline assignment: CDR1 KGHSH and CDR2 LQKENI. Trimming cost V 3 bases and J 8 bases; bases outside gene matches: 14. The DNA of the CDR3 is TGTGCCAGCTCACCCGGGACAGGGAGTGGCCGAGGGCATGAGCAGTTCTTC. This codes for CASSPGTGSGRGHEQFF.

This clonotype was counted at least ten times. This chain connects TRBV5-1 to TRBJ2-7; 14 bases fit TRBD2. The CDR3 runs to 19 residues. V trimming: 1 base; J trimming: 5 bases; junction bases outside the gene matches: 14. Germline values: CDR1 SGHRS, CDR2 YFSETQ. CDR3 in DNA: TGCGCCAGCAGCTTGAGACTAGCGGGAGGGCCGCCCATTACCCACGAGCAGTACTTC. Protein: CASSLRLAGGPPITHEQYF. Filled out from reference TRBV5-1 and TRBJ2-7, the complete variable domain reads KAGVTQTPRYLIKTRGQQVTLSCSPISGHRSVSWYQQTPGQGLQFLFEYFSETQRNKGNFPGRFSGRQFSNSRSEMNVSTLELGDSALYLCASSLRLAGGPPITHEQYFGPGTRLTVT.

This clonotype was counted between two and nine times. The rearrangement joins TRBV29-1 to TRBJ2-2; D is unclear. Trimming shortened V by 4 bases and J by 5 bases, and 8 bases separated the two germline ends. Germline V gene data show CDR1 as SQVTM and CDR2 as ANQGSEA. The CDR3 totals 12 residues. CDR3 sequence reads: CSVGHSTGELFF. CDR3 bases: TGCAGCGTTGGACATTCTACCGGGGAGCTGTTTTTT.

There are many counts of this clonotype. V and J are TRBV5-1 and TRBJ2-1; D call uncertain. This CDR3 comprises 12 residues. Trimming took 2 bases from V and 9 from J, leaving 9 bases between them. Germline-derived CDR1 and CDR2 are SGHRS and YFSETQ. The CDR3 sequence: CASSFVPFEQFF. The CDR3 nucleotides read TGCGCCAGCAGCTTCGTCCCGTTTGAGCAGTTCTTC.

This clonotype came up many times. The V gene is TRBV10-3, the J gene TRBJ2-1; the match to TRBD2 covers 13 bases. Germline CDR1 is ENHRY and CDR2 is SYGVKD. The CDR3 is 13 amino acids. The junction had 2 bases not matched to a gene; V was cut back by 7 bases and J by 8 bases. The CDR3 DNA is TGTGCCATCAATGGACTAGCGGGAGATGAGCAGTTCTTC. Translating it yields CAINGLAGDEQFF.

The genes are TRBV5-6 and TRBJ1-5; D gene ambiguous. The CDR3 consists of 12 residues. V lost 0 bases and J lost 12, with 10 bases in between. CDR1 and CDR2 from the germline V gene are SGHDT and YYEEEE. CDR3: CASSLAGSNQHF. The CDR3 bases are TGTGCCAGCAGCTTGGCTGGGTCTAACCAGCATTTT.

J is TRBJ1-1 and V is TRBV7-8; D call uncertain. Germline V gene data show CDR1 as SGHVS and CDR2 as FQNEAQ. Between the trimmed V and J ends, which lost 1 base and 6 bases, there was a span of 12 bases. The CDR3 consists of 14 residues. CDR3 sequence (DNA): TGTGCCAGCAGCTTAGGGGTCAGTTGGGCTGAAGCTTTCTTT. Protein: CASSLGVSWAEAFF.

This clonotype was seen at least ten times. The chain uses TRBV5-4 and TRBJ2-5; D possibly matches TRBD1 or TRBD2 (5 bases each). Trimming stripped 4 bases from V and 1 base from J, with 14 bases between. CDR3 length: 15 residues. Germline V gene data show CDR1 as SGHNT and CDR2 as YYREEE (reference sequence). The CDR3 sequence is CASSLGVGVQETQYF. CDR3 bases: TGTGCCAGCAGCCTGGGGGTGGGTGTCCAAGAGACCCAGTACTTC.

This clonotype was counted at least ten times. The chain is built from TRBV6-1 and TRBJ1-2, with 7 bases aligning to TRBD1. Germline-derived CDR1 and CDR2 are MNHNS and SASEGT. The CDR3 runs 15 residues. Trimming took 10 bases from V and 1 from J; bases not matched to a gene: 12. CDR3 bases: TGTGCCACCCAAAGGGACAGCGAAGTTAACTATGGCTACACCTTC. Translated, it gives CATQRDSEVNYGYTF.

This clonotype was picked up many times. The genes are TRBV9 and TRBJ2-2, with unresolved D. From germline, CDR1 is SGDLS and CDR2 YYNGEE. With 0 bases removed from V and 6 bases from J, the gap between germline ends came to 6 bases. This CDR3 contains 13 residues. The CDR3 protein is CASSVEIAGELFF. The CDR3 DNA follows: TGTGCCAGCAGCGTAGAAATTGCCGGGGAGCTGTTTTTT.

This clonotype turned up a few times. The V call is TRBV4-1, the J call TRBJ2-1; 8 nucleotides line up with TRBD2. V shed 2 bases, J shed 10 bases, and the junction held 10 bases outside the gene matches. The CDR3 extends over 15 amino acids. Looked up from germline, CDR1 is MGHRA and CDR2 is YSYEKL. In nucleotides, the CDR3 is TGCGCCAGCAGCCAAACTAGCGGAGATACCCAGGAGCAGTTCTTC. This encodes CASSQTSGDTQEQFF.

This clonotype showed up just a few times. This chain joins TRBV11-1 and TRBJ2-6; D ambiguous. V lost 3 bases to trimming and J lost 0 bases, with 15 bases between them. This CDR3 contains 18 residues. Germline CDR1 SGHAT, CDR2 FQDESV (reference sequence). The CDR3 nucleotides are TGTGCCAGCAGCTTGGGTGCGCTGGTACTCTCTGGGGCCAACGTCCTGACTTTC. It specifies CASSLGALVLSGANVLTF.

This clonotype was seen a few times. The chain employs TRBV4-2 and TRBJ2-7; 7 bases fit TRBD2. The CDR3 loop spans 15 amino acids. Germline loops: CDR1 LGHNA, CDR2 YNFKEQ. The V gene end was trimmed by 0 bases and the J gene end by 3 bases; junction bases not matched to a gene: 5. Written as DNA, the CDR3 is TGTGCCAGCAGCCAAGAATGGAGCGGGAACTACGAGCAGTACGTC. Its translation: CASSQEWSGNYEQYV.

This clonotype was observed many times. V is TRBV11-2 and J is TRBJ2-3, with 12 bases that match TRBD2. Germline V gene sequence: CDR1 SGHAT, CDR2 FQNNGV. The CDR3 consists of 16 residues. The ends lost 2 bases at V and 4 bases at J; junction bases unmatched: 4. For the CDR3, the DNA is TGTGCCAGCAGCTTACTAGCGGGGGGGCGGGCAGATACGCAGTATTTT. Amino acids: CASSLLAGGRADTQYF.

In this sample, this clonotype turned up many times. The chain uses TRBV6-4 and TRBJ2-3, with 10 bases that match TRBD2. The V and J ends lost 3 bases and 0 bases, in that order; junction bases with no gene match: 3. Looked up from germline, CDR1 is MRHNA and CDR2 is SNTAGT. The CDR3 covers 16 residues. The CDR3 DNA is TGTGCCAGCAGTGAACTAGCGGGGTCTAGCACAGATACGCAGTATTTT. Amino acid sequence: CASSELAGSSTDTQYF.

This clonotype has ten or more counts. The chain is built from TRBV12-3 or TRBV12-4 and TRBJ1-1; possible D gene TRBD1, 5 bases. CDR3 length: 12 residues. V dropped 8 bases and J dropped 4 bases, with 11 bases sitting between them. This chain's CDR3 is CASQGLSTEAFF. The CDR3 nucleotides read TGTGCCAGCCAGGGCTTGAGCACTGAAGCTTTCTTT.